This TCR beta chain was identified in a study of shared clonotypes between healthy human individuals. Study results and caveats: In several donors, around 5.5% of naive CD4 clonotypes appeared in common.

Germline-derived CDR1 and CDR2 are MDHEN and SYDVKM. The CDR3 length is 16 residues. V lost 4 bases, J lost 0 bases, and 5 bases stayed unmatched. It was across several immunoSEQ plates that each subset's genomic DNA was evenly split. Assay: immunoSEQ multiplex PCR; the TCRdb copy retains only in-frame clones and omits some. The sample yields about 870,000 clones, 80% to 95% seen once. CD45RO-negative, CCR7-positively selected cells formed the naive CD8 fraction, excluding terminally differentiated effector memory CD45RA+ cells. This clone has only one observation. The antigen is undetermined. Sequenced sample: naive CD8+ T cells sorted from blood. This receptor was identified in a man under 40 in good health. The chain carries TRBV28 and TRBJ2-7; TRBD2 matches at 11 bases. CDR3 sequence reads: CASSSLAGGASYEQYF. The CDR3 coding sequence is TGTGCCAGCAGTTCCCTAGCGGGAGGCGCCTCCTACGAGCAGTACTTC.